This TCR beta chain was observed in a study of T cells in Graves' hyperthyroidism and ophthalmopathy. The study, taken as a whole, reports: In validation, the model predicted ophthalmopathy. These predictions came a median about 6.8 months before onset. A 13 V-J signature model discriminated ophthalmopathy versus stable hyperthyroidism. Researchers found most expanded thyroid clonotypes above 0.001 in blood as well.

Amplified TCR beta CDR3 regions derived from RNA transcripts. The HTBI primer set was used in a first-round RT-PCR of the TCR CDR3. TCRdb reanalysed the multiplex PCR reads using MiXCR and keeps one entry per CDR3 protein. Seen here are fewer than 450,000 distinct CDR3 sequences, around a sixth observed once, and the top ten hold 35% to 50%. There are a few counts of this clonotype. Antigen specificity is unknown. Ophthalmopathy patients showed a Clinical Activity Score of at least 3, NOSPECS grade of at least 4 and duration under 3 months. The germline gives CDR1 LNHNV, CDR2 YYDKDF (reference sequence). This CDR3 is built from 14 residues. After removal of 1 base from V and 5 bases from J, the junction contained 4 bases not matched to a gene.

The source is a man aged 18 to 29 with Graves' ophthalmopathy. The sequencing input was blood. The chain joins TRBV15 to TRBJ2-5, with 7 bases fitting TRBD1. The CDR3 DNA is TGTGCCACCAGCAGAGTAGGGGGCGGTGAGACCCAGTACTTC. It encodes CATSRVGGGETQYF.